The rows below give T cell receptor beta chains drawn from one sample of a study of OX40 agonist ivuxolimab in advanced cancers. Assay: immunoSEQ multiplex PCR; the TCRdb copy retains only in-frame clones and omits some. The sample has approximately 57,000 clones, under 85% seen once. The starting material was CD4+ or CD8+ T cells sorted from blood, obtained in a trial of the OX40 agonist ivuxolimab. The source is an adult with an advanced solid tumor such as melanoma, head and neck, liver or kidney cancer. Each CDR3 is given with its conserved first and last residue. Each record gives: J gene, D gene, V gene, clone size, CDR3 DNA, CDR3 protein. The D gene is left open where the match is weak. Clone size is given for some rows only: seen once, a few or many times, or a class if the clone is expanded.

TRBJ2-3 | - | TRBV27 | - | TGTGCCAGCAGTCCCCGTAGGGGCTATAGAGATACGCAGTATTTT | CASSPRRGYRDTQYF
TRBJ2-1 | TRBD2 | TRBV5-1 | - | TGCGCCAGCTGGGGGGGGTTCGGCCCCTACAATGAGCAGTTCTTC | CASWGGFGPYNEQFF
TRBJ1-2 | TRBD1 | TRBV9 | - | TGTGCCAGCAGCGTAGGTCAGGGGGGCTATGGCTACACCTTC | CASSVGQGGYGYTF
TRBJ1-5 | - | TRBV5-6 | - | TGTGCCAGCAGCCGGGGAACGCCGGGGGAGCCCCAGCATTTT | CASSRGTPGEPQHF
TRBJ2-1 | TRBD1 | TRBV7-3 | few | TGTGCCAGCAGCACAGACAGGGGGCCATACAATGAGCAGTTCTTC | CASSTDRGPYNEQFF
TRBJ2-1 | - | TRBV27 | few | TGTGCCAGCAGTTTAATCCAGGGGGGTCGGAATGAGCAGTTCTTC | CASSLIQGGRNEQFF
TRBJ2-3 | - | TRBV11-2 | - | TGTGCCAGCAGCTTATTTGACCAAACTGCCACAGATACGCAGTATTTT | CASSLFDQTATDTQYF
TRBJ2-3 | TRBD1 | TRBV4-1 | - | TGCGCCAGCAGCCGAGAAGCCGGGACAGGGGGCCGTAGCACAGATACGCAGTATTTT | CASSREAGTGGRSTDTQYF
TRBJ1-2 | - | TRBV19 | - | TGTGCCAGTAGTATAACGGGGATCGACTATGGCTACACCTTC | CASSITGIDYGYTF
TRBJ2-5 | - | TRBV5-8 | - | TGTGCCAGCAGCTGGACTGGGAACGAAGAGACCCAGTACTTC | CASSWTGNEETQYF
TRBJ1-1 | - | TRBV6-5 | - | TGTGCCAGCACCCCGGGCCAGGGTCCTGAAGCTTTCTTT | CASTPGQGPEAFF
TRBJ2-7 | - | TRBV18 | - | TGTGCCAGCTCACCGGATCAGGACTACGAGCAGTACTTC | CASSPDQDYEQYF
TRBJ1-5 | - | TRBV10-3 | - | TGTGCCATCAGTGATGGGGGGCCCCAGCATTTT | CAISDGGPQHF
TRBJ2-1 | TRBD2 | TRBV6-5 | - | TGTGCCAGCCGGGGGGGGACTTACAATGAGCAGTTCTTC | CASRGGTYNEQFF
TRBJ2-7 | TRBD1 | TRBV6-9 | - | TGTGCCAGCAGTGAAGGGGGCAGCAGGAGTTACGAGCAGTACTTC | CASSEGGSRSYEQYF
TRBJ1-1 | - | TRBV2 | - | TGTGCCAGCAGTGGTGAGGGTTGGGGGGAAGCTTTCTTT | CASSGEGWGEAFF
TRBJ2-5 | - | TRBV18 | - | TGTGCCAGCTCACCTTCGGGGAGGACGTCGGAGACCCAGTACTTC | CASSPSGRTSETQYF
TRBJ2-1 | TRBD2 | TRBV9 | - | TGTGCCAGCAGCGAGATAGCTCGGGAGGGGTTCTTC | CASSEIAREGFF
TRBJ1-6 | - | TRBV27 | - | TGTGCCAGCAGGGACCCGGGGCCAAATTCACCCCTCCACTTT | CASRDPGPNSPLHF
TRBJ1-2 | TRBD1 | TRBV29-1 | - | TGCAGCGTTGATGGTCAGGGGGCAGACTATGGCTACACCTTC | CSVDGQGADYGYTF
TRBJ1-1 | - | TRBV6-5 | - | TGTGCCAGCAGTGAAGTTTACGGGAACACTGAAGCTTTCTTT | CASSEVYGNTEAFF
TRBJ1-1 | TRBD1 | TRBV29-1 | - | TGCAGCGTTAATCTCAGACAGGGGGGAACTGAAGCTTTCTTT | CSVNLRQGGTEAFF
TRBJ2-7 | - | TRBV6-1 | - | TGTGCCAGCAGCCCACAGGGTAACTACGAGCAGTACTTC | CASSPQGNYEQYF
TRBJ1-1 | - | TRBV21-1 | - | TGTGCCAGCAGCAAGTCCTGCAGGGGGATATCGGACACTGAAGCTTTCTTT | CASSKSCRGISDTEAFF
TRBJ1-2 | TRBD1 | TRBV30 | - | TGTGCCGGCGGGGGACAGTTGGTGTCTGGCTACACCTTC | CAGGGQLVSGYTF
TRBJ2-7 | - | TRBV6-5 | once | TGTGCCAGCAGCCGGGGGCGGATCGGGTACGAGCAGTACTTC | CASSRGRIGYEQYF
TRBJ2-7 | TRBD2 | TRBV4-1 | - | TGCGCCAGCAGCCAAGATTCCCCGGGGGGCGAGCAGTACTTC | CASSQDSPGGEQYF
TRBJ2-7 | - | TRBV19 | - | TGTGCCAGTAGTATCATGGTGGGTTTCGAGCAGTACTTC | CASSIMVGFEQYF
TRBJ1-2 | - | TRBV11-1 | - | TGTGCCAGCAGCCCTACCCTTAACTATGGCTACACCTTC | CASSPTLNYGYTF
TRBJ2-1 | TRBD2 | TRBV27 | - | TGTGCCAGCAGTATAGCGGGAGGGAGCTCCTACAATGAGCAGTTCTTC | CASSIAGGSSYNEQFF
TRBJ2-5 | - | TRBV9 | - | TGTGCCAGCAGCGTAGGAGGACAGCAGCAAGAGACCCAGTACTTC | CASSVGGQQQETQYF
TRBJ1-2 | - | TRBV5-1 | medium-sized | TGCGCCAGCAGCTTGGAAGGGGCGGGCCGCTCCGGGGATGGCTACACCTTC | CASSLEGAGRSGDGYTF
TRBJ2-3 | TRBD2 | TRBV5-6 | once | TGTGCCAGCAGCCTTAAACTAGCGGGAAACACAGATACGCAGTATTTT | CASSLKLAGNTDTQYF
TRBJ2-7 | - | TRBV7-9 | - | TGTGCCAGCAGCTTTAGCCGGAGAAACGAGCAGTACTTC | CASSFSRRNEQYF
TRBJ2-5 | TRBD2 | TRBV28 | medium-sized | TGTGCCAGCAGCCCGACGGCTAGCGGGCGAAGGGAGACCCAGTACTTC | CASSPTASGRRETQYF
TRBJ2-3 | - | TRBV7-2 | once | TGTGCCAGCAGCCCAGGGAGTAGCACAGATACGCAGTATTTT | CASSPGSSTDTQYF
TRBJ2-7 | TRBD1 | TRBV19 | - | TGTGCCAGTAGTATCCCCGGGACAGGGGATGACGAGCAGTACTTC | CASSIPGTGDDEQYF
TRBJ2-1 | - | TRBV10-3 | - | TGTGCCATCAGTGAGGGCCTTGGGGGGAGAAACCCAAAACGTTCGCGACATGAGCAGTTCTTC | CAISEGLGGRNPKRSRHEQFF
TRBJ1-6 | - | TRBV30 | - | TGTGCCTGGATGGGGGCACTCTTGGGTTCACCCCTCCACTTT | CAWMGALLGSPLHF
TRBJ1-5 | - | TRBV5-6 | - | TGTGCCAGCAGCTCCGGGCCCGATCAGCCCCAGCATTTT | CASSSGPDQPQHF
TRBJ2-2 | TRBD1 | TRBV7-9 | - | TGTGCCACCCGACAGGGGGCGAACACCGGGGAGCTGTTTTTT | CATRQGANTGELFF
TRBJ1-2 | - | TRBV10-3 | - | TGTGCCATCAGTGAGTCTACGGTTTATGGCTACACCTTC | CAISESTVYGYTF
TRBJ2-3 | - | TRBV19 | - | TGTGCCAGTAGTATGGGATGGGACACAAGAGATACGCAGTATTTT | CASSMGWDTRDTQYF
TRBJ1-1 | - | TRBV25-1 | - | TGTGCCAGCAGTGAATTAACTGAGCCAGCTTTCTTT | CASSELTEPAFF
TRBJ1-3 | TRBD1 | TRBV6-5 | - | TGTGCCAGCAGTGCTACAGGGGTGAAAGGAAACACCATATATTTT | CASSATGVKGNTIYF
TRBJ1-5 | - | TRBV28 | - | TGTGCCAGCAGCCTGGGGGGACAGCCCCAGCATTTT | CASSLGGQPQHF
TRBJ1-1 | - | TRBV6-5 | few | TGTGCCAGCAGTGCGAAGGTGAACACTGAAGCTTTCTTT | CASSAKVNTEAFF
TRBJ1-4 | - | TRBV19 | - | TGTGCCAGTAGTATAGGCGGAGACGATGAAAAACTGTTTTTT | CASSIGGDDEKLFF
TRBJ2-7 | - | TRBV6-1 | - | TGTGCCAGCAGTGGGTCCCCGTTGGGCGGATTCGCCTACGAGCAGTACTTC | CASSGSPLGGFAYEQYF